The T cell receptor (beta chain) under discussion was sequenced for a study of T-cell memory formation after mild COVID-19. Trimming took off 3 bases at V and 4 bases at J, with 14 bases between the two ends. This CDR3 has 15 residues. TCRdb reprocessed the 5' RACE reads with MiXCR, giving one entry per CDR3 protein. This sample has some 250,000 distinct CDR3 sequences, with around a tenth found just once. This chain uses TRBV12-3 or TRBV12-4 with TRBJ2-3; perhaps TRBD2 as D (5 bases). The specimen was PBMCs or a T cell subset sorted from them (not recorded which). The receptor was derived from a man younger than 35 who had mild COVID-19 (a few samples of this study predate the infection). Cell type and time point are not known. CDR3 nucleotides: TGTGCCAGCAGTTTGAAAGGAAGGCGGGCAGATACGCAGTATTTT. Translation gives CASSLKGRRADTQYF.